One sample yielded the 11 T cell receptor beta chains listed below, sequenced in a study of T cell responses to AZD1222 COVID-19 vaccine. The repertoire was sequenced with immunoSEQ multiplex PCR; TCRdb's copy has only in-frame clones and lacks some. Of some 49,000 clones in the sample, around 90% were seen once. Sequences were derived from peripheral blood, sampled 28 days after the second AZD1222 dose. Source of these receptors: an adult who received the AZD1222 COVID-19 vaccine.

The V call is TRBV6-1, the J call TRBJ1-1; D remains unclear. Germline CDR1 is MNHNS and CDR2 is SASEGT. This CDR3 comprises 14 residues. Trimming removed 2 bases from V and 1 base from J, with 8 bases in between. The CDR3 region has the DNA TGTGCCAGCAGTGAATCGGGCAGGAACACTGAAGCTTTCTTT. The encoded protein is CASSESGRNTEAFF.

The chain recombines TRBV5-8 with TRBJ1-1; TRBD1 agrees at 7 bases. The CDR3 runs 13 residues. V lost 2 bases and J lost 5; bases outside the gene matches: 3. Germline loops: CDR1 SGHTS, CDR2 YDEGEE. This chain's CDR3 is CASSFHRGTEAFF. CDR3 DNA: TGTGCCAGCAGCTTCCACAGGGGTACTGAAGCTTTCTTT.

The genes are TRBV11-2 and TRBJ2-3, with D perhaps being TRBD1 or TRBD2 (5 bases each). Per germline, CDR1 SGHAT and CDR2 FQNNGV. Trimming pared 6 bases from V and 6 bases from J, leaving 22 bases between. The CDR3 is 16 residues long. CDR3 loop: CASRENAALGEDTQYF. The DNA for the CDR3 is TGTGCCAGCAGGGAGAACGCGGCCCTGGGGGAGGATACGCAGTATTTT.

The rearrangement uses TRBV29-1 and TRBJ2-4; the D gene is possibly TRBD1 (5 bases). CDR3 length: 13 residues. V lost 7 bases and J 0 bases, leaving 10 bases between the germline ends. Germline loops: CDR1 SQVTM, CDR2 ANQGSEA. Written as DNA, the CDR3 is TGCAGCGCCAAGGGGCCAGCCAAAAACATTCAGTACTTC. It encodes CSAKGPAKNIQYF.

J is TRBJ1-4 and V is TRBV12-3 or TRBV12-4, with no clear D. This CDR3 contains 10 residues. This chain's CDR3 is CVETNEKLFF. DNA of the CDR3: TGTGTGGAAACTAATGAAAAACTGTTTTTT.

V and J are TRBV7-9 and TRBJ1-6; D unresolved. The ends were cut back, 4 bases at V and 8 bases at J, with 12 bases in the middle. Looked up from germline, CDR1 is SEHNR and CDR2 is FQNEAQ (reference sequence). This CDR3 spans 14 amino acids. CDR3 in DNA: TGTGCCAGCAGCTCGCAAAGAGGTGATTCACCCCTCCACTTT. It encodes CASSSQRGDSPLHF.

The rearrangement joins TRBV5-6 to TRBJ2-7; 13 bases map to TRBD2. CDR1 SGHDT and CDR2 YYEEEE come from the germline V gene. The CDR3 consists of 17 residues. The V gene end was trimmed by 4 bases and the J gene end by 2 bases; junction bases not matched to a gene: 9. In nucleotides, the CDR3 is TGTGCCAGCAGCATCGCACCGGGACTAGCGGGGACCTACGAGCAGTACTTC. This encodes CASSIAPGLAGTYEQYF.

The chain couples TRBV6-5 to TRBJ2-7; perhaps TRBD1 as D (6 bases). The length of the CDR3 is 13 residues. The V and J ends lost 5 bases and 3 bases respectively, with 11 bases between them. Looked up from germline, CDR1 is MNHEY and CDR2 is SVGAGI. CDR3 amino acids: CASSTGQFYEQYF. CDR3 in DNA: TGTGCCAGCAGTACCGGACAGTTCTACGAGCAGTACTTC.

The count of this clone is one. V is TRBV18 and J is TRBJ1-3; no firm D call. Germline V lookup: CDR1 KGHSH, CDR2 LQKENI. The CDR3 is 15 amino acids. The V end lost 5 bases, the J end lost 0 bases, and 11 bases lay between the germline ends. The CDR3 loop is CASSDSKGSGNTIYF. The CDR3 nucleotides read TGTGCCAGCTCAGACTCTAAGGGCTCTGGAAACACCATATATTTT.

The V and J genes are TRBV4-2 and TRBJ2-5, with 9 bases fitting TRBD1. The CDR3 runs to 15 residues. V dropped 6 bases and J dropped 9; count of bases not matched to a gene: 14. In germline, CDR1 is LGHNA, CDR2 YNFKEQ. The CDR3 region is CASSLEPTGGRAQYF. The CDR3 DNA reads TGTGCCAGCAGTCTCGAGCCGACAGGGGGTAGGGCCCAGTACTTC.

This sequence joins TRBV12-5 and TRBJ1-1; D is possibly TRBD1 (6 bases). CDR3 length: 13 amino acids. V lost 6 bases and J 1 base, leaving 9 bases between the germline ends. Germline-derived CDR1 and CDR2 are LGHNT and FRNRAP. As DNA, the CDR3 is TGTGCTAGTGGCCGAGGGGGGAACACTGAAGCTTTCTTT. This encodes CASGRGGNTEAFF.